The 16 T cell receptor beta chains below all came from one sample that was sequenced in a study of shared clonotypes between healthy human individuals (dated by TCRdb to 2018 to 2020). The library was generated by the immunoSEQ multiplex PCR assay. TCRdb holds this immuneACCESS table with in-frame rearrangements only. Some clones are missing; in checked studies, unresolved V genes explain under half, and the rest has no known cause. The sample data list around 1.4 million clones, and around 98.5% of these were observed just once. The top ten hold around 0.33% of the sample. The sequenced material came from naive CD4+ T cells sorted from blood. The cell subset or site label here, explained by the study, means: CD45RA+ positively selected. The receptors were sampled from a man under 40 in good health.

The CDR3 region has the DNA TGCAGTGCGACGGACAGGTCCCTAGAGTACTTC. Translated: CSATDRSLEYF. The chain is built from TRBV20-1 and TRBJ2-7; 7 bases are a match to TRBD1. V gave up 6 bases and J gave up 11 bases; unmatched junction bases: 10. CDR3 length: 11 amino acids. CDR1 is DFQATT, CDR2 SNEGSKA, per germline (reference sequence).

Details on this clone: Different DNA sequences within this sample yield the same CDR3. The CDR3 DNA sequence: TGTGCCAGCAGTTTATCGGGTGCCTACGAGCAGTACTTC. Its protein product is CASSLSGAYEQYF. The chain has TRBV27 and TRBJ2-7; no reliable D call. V lost 0 bases to trimming and J lost 2 bases, with 5 bases between them. CDR3 size: 13 residues. Per germline, CDR1 MNHEY and CDR2 SMNVEV (reference sequence).

This clone was detected once. The J gene is TRBJ2-3, the V gene TRBV10-1; D not certain. There are 15 residues in the CDR3. Germline lookup yields CDR1 WNHNN and CDR2 SYGVQD (reference sequence). Trimming shortened V by 3 bases and J by 0 bases, and 10 bases separated the two germline ends. Here the CDR3 DNA reads TGCGCCAGCAGTGAAGTTCACGGGAGCACAGATACGCAGTATTTT. Its protein product is CASSEVHGSTDTQYF.

The chain couples TRBV2 to TRBJ2-3; 7 bases align to TRBD2. Germline CDR1 SNHLY, CDR2 FYNNEI. The trim removed 6 bases at V and 4 bases at J, leaving 7 bases unmatched. This CDR3 spans 14 amino acids. CDR3 protein: CASSGLDRADTQYF. CDR3 sequence (DNA): TGTGCCAGCAGCGGACTAGATCGAGCAGATACGCAGTATTTT.

The chain couples TRBV18 to TRBJ2-1; D possibly matches TRBD1 or TRBD2 (5 bases each). CDR3 length equals 14 residues. Germline assignment: CDR1 KGHSH and CDR2 LQKENI. V was trimmed by 3 bases and J by 6 bases, leaving 12 bases between them. CDR3 amino acids: CASSPPNGGNEQFF. CDR3 nucleotide sequence: TGTGCCAGCTCACCGCCAAATGGGGGCAATGAGCAGTTCTTC.

The V and J genes are TRBV15 and TRBJ1-5; maybe TRBD1 (5 bases). Germline-derived CDR1 and CDR2 are LNHNV and YYDKDF (reference sequence). The CDR3 runs to 16 residues. V gave up 4 bases and J gave up 3 bases, with 16 bases separating them. The CDR3 DNA sequence: TGTGCCACCAGCAATTGGCAGGGCGTATACAATCAGCCCCAGCATTTT. This translates into CATSNWQGVYNQPQHF.

The chain carries TRBV27 and TRBJ2-2; tentative D call: TRBD1 (6 bases). The length of the CDR3 is 18 residues. V lost 7 bases to trimming and J lost 0 bases, with 21 bases between them. Germline values: CDR1 MNHEY, CDR2 SMNVEV (reference sequence). Written as DNA, the CDR3 is TGTGCCAGCACCTTTCAGAAAACAGGGTGGGCGAACACCGGGGAGCTGTTTTTT. Its translation is CASTFQKTGWANTGELFF.

The CDR3 is CASSQLRTSGRARAETQYF. CDR3 nucleotide sequence: TGTGCCAGCTCACAACTGAGGACTAGCGGGAGGGCCAGGGCAGAGACCCAGTACTTC. The V call is TRBV18, the J call TRBJ2-5; TRBD2 agrees at 15 bases. Germline CDR1 is KGHSH and CDR2 is LQKENI. V was pared by 4 bases and J by 4 bases, with 13 bases of the junction left unmatched. This CDR3 is built from 19 residues.

This chain links TRBV7-9 with TRBJ2-1; 14 bases fit TRBD2. The CDR3 sequence is 16 residues long. CDR1 SEHNR and CDR2 FQNEAQ come from the germline V gene (reference sequence). J was trimmed by 8 bases and V by 5 bases; bases with no gene match: 8. This CDR3 reads CASSTGLAGERDEQFF. In DNA, the CDR3 is TGTGCCAGCAGCACGGGACTAGCGGGAGAGAGGGATGAGCAGTTCTTC. Drawing the rest from reference TRBV7-9 and TRBJ2-1, the complete variable domain is DTGVSQNPRHKITKRGQNVTFRCDPISEHNRLYWYRQTLGQGPEFLTYFQNEAQLEKSRLLSDRFSAERPKGSFSTLEIQRTEQGDSAMYLCASSTGLAGERDEQFFGPGTRLTVL.

This chain links TRBV21-1 with TRBJ2-7; TRBD2 reflects the table's D call only, with no check against the DNA. TRBV21-1 constitutes a pseudogene. CDR3 size: 18 residues. In DNA form, the CDR3 reads TGTGCCAGCAGCGCCTACCCGGCGGGAGGGGCGGGGTCCCACGAGCAGTACTTC. It translates to CASSAYPAGGAGSHEQYF.

The table lists this clone with a count of one. As DNA, the CDR3 is TGTGCCAGCAGCCCGGGGACAGGTCTAAACATTCAGTACTTC. Residues: CASSPGTGLNIQYF. V gene TRBV5-8 combines with J gene TRBJ2-4; 8 bases map to TRBD1. Germline CDR1 is SGHTS and CDR2 is YDEGEE. The trim removed 4 bases at V and 6 bases at J, leaving 6 bases unmatched. This CDR3 contains 14 residues.

The chain employs TRBV5-1 and TRBJ1-5, with 9 bases fitting TRBD1. The junction had 11 bases not matched to a gene; V was cut back by 4 bases and J by 6 bases. Germline V gene sequence: CDR1 SGHRS, CDR2 YFSETQ. CDR3 size: 16 residues. The CDR3 spells CASSLGDRAMGQPQHF. The CDR3 DNA reads TGCGCCAGCAGCCTCGGGGACAGGGCGATGGGTCAGCCCCAGCATTTT.

This clone is a singleton in its sample. This chain uses TRBV27 with TRBJ2-7, with 7 bases fitting TRBD1. Germline V gene lookup returns CDR1 MNHEY and CDR2 SMNVEV (reference sequence). CDR3 size: 15 residues. With 6 bases clipped from V and 2 bases from J, the junction kept 10 bases outside the gene matches. As DNA, the CDR3 is TGTGCCAGCAGGCGCACAGGGGCCACCACCTACGAGCAGTACTTC. Encoded protein: CASRRTGATTYEQYF.

The chain joins TRBV29-1 to TRBJ2-5; D not resolved. The CDR3 loop spans 11 amino acids. CDR1 SQVTM and CDR2 ANQGSEA come from the germline V gene. Trimming left V 6 bases short and J 5 bases short, with 10 bases between. The CDR3 nucleotides read TGCAGCGTCCCGACTGGGGAGACCCAGTACTTC. Translating it yields CSVPTGETQYF.

The J gene is TRBJ2-7, the V gene TRBV29-1; no reliable D call. This CDR3 comprises 11 residues. The ends were cut back, 6 bases at V and 1 base at J, with 7 bases in the middle. Looked up from germline, CDR1 is SQVTM and CDR2 is ANQGSEA. CDR3 region: CSVAQSYEQYF. CDR3 coding DNA: TGCAGCGTGGCACAATCCTACGAGCAGTACTTC.

This clone showed up just once. The genes are TRBV29-1 and TRBJ2-3; 13 positions match TRBD2. Unmatched junction bases numbered 4, after V lost 7 bases and J lost 3 bases. The CDR3 is 14 residues long. CDR1 is SQVTM, CDR2 ANQGSEA, per germline. CDR3 bases: TGCAGCGGGGAACTAGCGGGAGGGACAGATACGCAGTATTTT. It is translated as CSGELAGGTDTQYF.